One sample yielded the 21 T cell receptor beta chains listed below, sequenced in a study of shared clonotypes between healthy human individuals. The assay was immunoSEQ multiplex PCR, and TCRdb's table has in-frame clones only and misses some. The table has over a million clones, around 97% seen once. The sequenced sample was naive CD4+ T cells sorted from blood. Subset in this sample: CD45RA+ positively selected. The source of these receptors is a man aged 30 to 39 in good health.

J is TRBJ2-1 and V is TRBV18, with 9 bases identical to TRBD2. There are 17 residues in the CDR3. Germline V gives CDR1 KGHSH, CDR2 LQKENI. With 3 bases clipped from V and 3 bases from J, the junction kept 9 bases outside the gene matches. CDR3 nucleotides: TGTGCCAGCTCACCCCCTGCAGGGACTAGCCTCTACAATGAGCAGTTCTTC. It translates to CASSPPAGTSLYNEQFF.

The chain joins TRBV7-7 to TRBJ2-5, with D unclear. This CDR3 has 14 residues. Germline assignment: CDR1 SSHAT and CDR2 FNYEAQ (reference sequence). V was clipped by 2 bases and J by 0 bases, with 7 bases between them. The CDR3 here is CASSLTGYQETQYF. The CDR3 DNA reads TGTGCCAGCAGCTTAACCGGGTACCAAGAGACCCAGTACTTC.

The chain employs TRBV27 and TRBJ1-2; D perhaps matches TRBD1 (5 bases). Trimming shortened V by 3 bases and J by 6 bases, and 23 bases separated the two germline ends. Germline V gene lookup returns CDR1 MNHEY and CDR2 SMNVEV (reference sequence). CDR3 length: 17 amino acids. The CDR3, as DNA: TGTGCCAGCAGTTTCCCCTTCGTGTGGGGCCTTACGGATGGCTACACCTTC. Amino acids: CASSFPFVWGLTDGYTF.

The CDR3: CASSLYRGASNEKLFF. CDR3 in DNA: TGTGCCAGCAGCTTATACAGGGGGGCTTCTAATGAAAAACTGTTTTTT. V is TRBV11-2 and J is TRBJ1-4, with TRBD1 matching over 8 bases. V was pared by 2 bases and J by 3 bases, with 5 bases of the junction left unmatched. CDR3 length: 16 amino acids. From germline, CDR1 is SGHAT and CDR2 FQNNGV.

The V gene is TRBV5-1, the J gene TRBJ2-2; D perhaps matches TRBD2 (5 bases). Between the trimmed V and J ends, which lost 4 bases and 5 bases, there was a span of 18 bases. Germline V lookup: CDR1 SGHRS, CDR2 YFSETQ. This CDR3 has 16 residues. As DNA, the CDR3 is TGCGCCAGCAGCCTCCTAGCTCAACCCTTAACCGGGGAGCTGTTTTTT. It encodes CASSLLAQPLTGELFF.

The chain has TRBV5-6 and TRBJ2-5; 11 bases match TRBD2. The CDR3 consists of 14 residues. V was pared by 2 bases and J by 4 bases, with 1 base of the junction left unmatched. CDR1 is SGHDT, CDR2 YYEEEE, per germline. The CDR3: CASSFSGRGETQYF. CDR3 nucleotide sequence: TGTGCCAGCAGCTTTAGCGGGAGGGGAGAGACCCAGTACTTC.

The J gene is TRBJ1-1, the V gene TRBV18, with D unresolved. This CDR3 region has 14 residues. The germline V gene has CDR1 KGHSH and CDR2 LQKENI. V lost 0 bases to trimming and J lost 3 bases, with 8 bases between them. CDR3 sequence: CASSPPGADTEAFF. CDR3 in DNA: TGTGCCAGCTCACCACCCGGTGCAGACACTGAAGCTTTCTTT.

The chain couples TRBV7-2 to TRBJ2-1; possible D gene TRBD2, 6 bases. The CDR3 contains 15 residues. Between the trimmed V and J ends, which lost 5 bases and 4 bases, there was a span of 15 bases. CDR1 is SGHTA, CDR2 FQGNSA, per germline. The chain's CDR3 is CASSPPPGLYNEQFF. DNA for the CDR3: TGTGCCAGCAGCCCACCCCCCGGACTATACAATGAGCAGTTCTTC.

The table lists this clone with a count of one. The J gene is TRBJ2-1, the V gene TRBV5-1; 11 bases are a match to TRBD1. V was pared by 5 bases and J by 9 bases, with 13 bases of the junction left unmatched. The CDR3 runs 16 residues. The germline CDR1 and CDR2 sequences are SGHRS and YFSETQ. CDR3 bases: TGCGCCAGCAGTTCCGGGACAGGGGGACATCGAGGTGAGCAGTTCTTC. It codes for CASSSGTGGHRGEQFF.

The chain is built from TRBV7-9 and TRBJ2-2; D is unclear. The germline gives CDR1 SEHNR, CDR2 FQNEAQ (reference sequence). This CDR3 has 18 residues. The V and J ends lost 5 bases and 5 bases respectively, with 24 bases between them. CDR3 DNA sequence: TGTGCCAGCAGCCACCCGACAACTGCGACGGTGGATACCGGGGAGCTGTTTTTT. This gives the protein CASSHPTTATVDTGELFF.

The chain employs TRBV28 and TRBJ1-5, with D unresolved. The CDR3 totals 13 residues. Germline V gene sequence: CDR1 MDHEN, CDR2 SYDVKM. Trimming stripped 8 bases from V and 4 bases from J, with 12 bases between. The CDR3: CASARDLNQPQHF. The CDR3 DNA is TGTGCCAGCGCGAGGGATCTGAATCAGCCCCAGCATTTT. The full variable domain, rest sourced from reference TRBV28 and TRBJ1-5, is DVKVTQSSRYLVKRTGEKVFLECVQDMDHENMFWYRQDPGLGLRLIYFSYDVKMKEKGDIPEGYSVSREKKERFSLILESASTNQTSMYLCASARDLNQPQHFGDGTRLSIL.

Comment on this clone: This CDR3 is also generated by other DNA sequences in the sample. This sequence joins TRBV19 and TRBJ2-2; possibly TRBD2 for D (6 bases). The CDR3 sequence is 17 residues long. CDR1 is LNHDA, CDR2 SQIVND, per germline (reference sequence). The V end was cut by 2 bases, the J end by 5 bases, with 18 bases between. CDR3 in DNA: TGTGCCAGTAGTATAAGACTGCCGGGACTGCAGACCGGGGAGCTGTTTTTT. It is translated as CASSIRLPGLQTGELFF.

The chain is built from TRBV28 and TRBJ2-3, with D possibly TRBD2 on 5 matching bases. V shed 2 bases and J shed 6 bases, with 18 bases lying between them. In germline, CDR1 is MDHEN, CDR2 SYDVKM. The CDR3 totals 16 residues. CDR3 nucleotides: TGTGCCAGCAGTTTAGATTGGCGGGTAAGAGGCGATACGCAGTATTTT. Its translation: CASSLDWRVRGDTQYF.

As for this clone: This sample also contains other DNA sequences that code for the same CDR3. The chain has TRBV6-5 and TRBJ2-1; 8 nucleotides agree with TRBD2. The J segment lost 0 bases and the V segment lost 6 bases, leaving 4 bases of the junction unmatched. The germline gives CDR1 MNHEY, CDR2 SVGAGI. This CDR3 comprises 15 residues. CDR3 in amino acids: CASSRSGSSYNEQFF. CDR3 DNA: TGTGCCAGCAGCCGAAGCGGGAGCTCCTACAATGAGCAGTTCTTC.

The chain has TRBV5-5 and TRBJ2-1; the match to TRBD2 covers 12 bases. The length of the CDR3 is 17 residues. With V trimmed by 0 bases and J by 15 bases, 16 bases remained unmatched. CDR1 and CDR2 from the germline V gene are SGHKS and YYEKEE (reference sequence). As DNA, the CDR3 is TGTGCCAGCAGCTTGGAGTCTGGGCTAGCGGGAGGGCCTTCATCGTTCTTC. It is translated as CASSLESGLAGGPSSFF.

The chain is built from TRBV6-1 and TRBJ2-5; D is ambiguous. Trimming took 3 bases from V and 5 from J, leaving 7 bases between them. This CDR3 has 12 residues. Germline lookup yields CDR1 MNHNS and CDR2 SASEGT. The CDR3 sequence: CASSDGRETQYF. DNA of the CDR3: TGTGCCAGCAGTGACGGCCGGGAGACCCAGTACTTC.

The chain employs TRBV10-3 and TRBJ2-7, with D unresolved. This CDR3 has 13 amino acids. Germline CDR1 is ENHRY and CDR2 is SYGVKD. Between the trimmed V and J ends, which lost 6 bases and 2 bases, there was a span of 11 bases. The CDR3 DNA reads as TGTGCCATCAGGTTGGACGACCCCTACGAGCAGTACTTC. Its protein product is CAIRLDDPYEQYF.

The gene calls are TRBV5-1 and TRBJ2-5; D is tentatively TRBD1 or TRBD2 (7 bases each). This CDR3 contains 15 residues. CDR1 is SGHRS and CDR2 is YFSETQ in the germline V gene. Trimming removed 7 bases from V and 1 base from J, with 17 bases in between. The CDR3 nucleotides read TGCGCCAGCCAGGGGGGGATAGCAGTCCAAGAGACCCAGTACTTC. This translates into CASQGGIAVQETQYF. Based on the CDR3 plus reference TRBV5-1 and TRBJ2-5, the full variable domain is KAGVTQTPRYLIKTRGQQVTLSCSPISGHRSVSWYQQTPGQGLQFLFEYFSETQRNKGNFPGRFSGRQFSNSRSEMNVSTLELGDSALYLCASQGGIAVQETQYFGPGTRLLVL.

V usage is TRBV11-3 and J usage is TRBJ2-7, with 7 bases matching TRBD2. With V trimmed by 5 bases and J by 3 bases, 7 bases remained unmatched. CDR3 size: 14 residues. From germline, CDR1 is SGHNT and CDR2 YENEEA. The CDR3 reads CASSAGDSGYEQYF. The CDR3 nucleotides are TGTGCCAGCAGCGCGGGGGACTCAGGCTACGAGCAGTACTTC.

The chain's CDR3 is CASSGQNTGELFF. The CDR3 DNA reads TGTGCCAGCAGCGGACAAAACACCGGGGAGCTGTTTTTT. The chain employs TRBV28 and TRBJ2-2; possible D gene TRBD1, 5 bases. CDR3 length equals 13 residues. V gave up 6 bases and J gave up 2 bases, with 7 bases separating them. Germline values: CDR1 MDHEN, CDR2 SYDVKM.

Worth noting for this clone: Other DNA sequences from this sample encode an identical CDR3 as well. This chain connects TRBV20-1 to TRBJ2-1; a possible D gene is TRBD2 (5 bases). The CDR3 covers 11 residues. The germline V gene encodes CDR1 DFQATT and CDR2 SNEGSKA (reference sequence). The ends were cut back, 4 bases at V and 9 bases at J, with 10 bases in the middle. This CDR3 reads CSATRAGEQFF. The CDR3 coding sequence is TGCAGTGCTACGAGGGCGGGTGAGCAGTTCTTC.